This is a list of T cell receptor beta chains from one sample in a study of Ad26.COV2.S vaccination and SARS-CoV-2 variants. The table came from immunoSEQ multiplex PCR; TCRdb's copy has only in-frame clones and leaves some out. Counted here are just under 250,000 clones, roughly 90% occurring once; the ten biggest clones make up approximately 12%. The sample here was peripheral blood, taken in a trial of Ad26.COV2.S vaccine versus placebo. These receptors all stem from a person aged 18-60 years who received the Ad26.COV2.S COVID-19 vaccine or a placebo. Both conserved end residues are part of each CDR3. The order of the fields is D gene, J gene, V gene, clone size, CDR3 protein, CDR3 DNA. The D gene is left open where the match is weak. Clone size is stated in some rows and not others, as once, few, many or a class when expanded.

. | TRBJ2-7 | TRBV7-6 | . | CASSQALETYEQYF | TGTGCCAGCAGCCAAGCGCTGGAGACCTACGAGCAGTACTTC
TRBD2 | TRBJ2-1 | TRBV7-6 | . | CASSSRGLANGLSEQFF | TGTGCCAGCAGCTCTAGGGGACTAGCTAACGGGTTGAGCGAGCAGTTCTTC
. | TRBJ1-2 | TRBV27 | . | CASSSVTTNYGYTF | TGTGCCAGCAGTTCCGTCACCACCAACTATGGCTACACCTTC
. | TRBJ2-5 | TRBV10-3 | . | CAISGQTETQYF | TGTGCCATCAGTGGCCAGACGGAGACCCAGTACTTC
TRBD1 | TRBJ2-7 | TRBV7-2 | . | CASSLVSTGAGYEQYF | TGTGCCAGCAGCTTAGTCTCGACAGGGGCCGGCTACGAGCAGTACTTC
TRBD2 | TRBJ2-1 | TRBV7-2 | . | CASSLAGGTHNEQFF | TGTGCCAGCAGCTTAGCGGGAGGGACTCACAATGAGCAGTTCTTC
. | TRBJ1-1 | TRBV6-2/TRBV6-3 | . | CASSLGGRGTEAFF | TGTGCCAGCAGCCTAGGGGGGAGAGGCACTGAAGCTTTCTTT
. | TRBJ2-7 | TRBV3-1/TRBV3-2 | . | CASSHEASSYEQYF | TGTGCCAGCAGCCATGAGGCCAGCTCCTACGAGCAGTACTTC
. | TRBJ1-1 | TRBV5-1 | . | CASSWSSGNTEAFF | TGCGCCAGCAGCTGGTCTTCAGGGAACACTGAAGCTTTCTTT
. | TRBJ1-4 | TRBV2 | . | CASTIREKLFF | TGTGCCAGCACCATCCGTGAAAAACTGTTTTTT
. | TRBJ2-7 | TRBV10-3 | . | CAISVFRAHEQYF | TGTGCCATCAGTGTGTTCAGGGCTCACGAGCAGTACTTC
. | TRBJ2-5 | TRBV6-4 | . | CAYRAETQYF | TGTGCCTACCGGGCGGAGACCCAGTACTTC
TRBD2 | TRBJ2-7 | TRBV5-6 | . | CASSLVTSGAYEQYF | TGTGCCAGCAGCTTGGTAACTAGCGGAGCCTACGAGCAGTACTTC
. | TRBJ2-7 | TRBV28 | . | CASSTADLRRYEQYF | TGTGCCAGCAGTACCGCGGACCTACGCCGGTACGAGCAGTACTTC
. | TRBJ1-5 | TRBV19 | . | CASSPGLGPHNQPQHF | TGTGCCAGTAGTCCGGGACTGGGACCTCACAATCAGCCCCAGCATTTT
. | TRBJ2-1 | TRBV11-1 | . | CASSLGLDEQFF | TGTGCCAGCAGCTTAGGTCTGGATGAGCAGTTCTTC
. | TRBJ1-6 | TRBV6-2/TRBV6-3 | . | CASSYFAETALHF | TGTGCCAGCAGTTACTTCGCCGAAACAGCCCTCCACTTT
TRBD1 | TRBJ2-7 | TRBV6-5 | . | CASSYSGQGEQYF | TGTGCCAGCAGTTACTCCGGACAGGGCGAGCAGTACTTC
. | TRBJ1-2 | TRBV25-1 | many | CASSGHLQGPGGYTF | TGTGCCAGCAGTGGACACTTACAGGGCCCTGGGGGCTACACCTTC
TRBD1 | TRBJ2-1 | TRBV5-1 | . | CASSILGQDTYNEQFF | TGCGCCAGCAGCATACTGGGACAGGATACTTACAATGAGCAGTTCTTC
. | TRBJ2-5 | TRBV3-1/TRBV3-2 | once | CASSQDWGVRETQYF | TGTGCCAGCAGCCAAGATTGGGGGGTTCGGGAGACCCAGTACTTC
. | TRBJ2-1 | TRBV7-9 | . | CASSSSYAYNEQFF | TGTGCCAGCAGCTCCTCCTACGCCTACAATGAGCAGTTCTTC
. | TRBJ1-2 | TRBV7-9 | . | CASSLAGQLDGYTF | TGTGCCAGCAGCTTAGCAGGCCAGCTGGATGGCTACACCTTC
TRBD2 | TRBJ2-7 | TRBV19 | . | CASSTPGTSGYEQYF | TGTGCCAGTAGTACGCCCGGGACTAGCGGATACGAGCAGTACTTC
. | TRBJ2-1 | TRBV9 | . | CASSVYQLGNEQFF | TGTGCCAGCAGCGTATACCAGTTGGGCAATGAGCAGTTCTTC
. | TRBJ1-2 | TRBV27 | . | CASSTDSSNYGYTF | TGTGCCAGCAGTACGGACAGTTCTAACTATGGCTACACCTTC
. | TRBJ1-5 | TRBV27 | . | CASSPGTIPNQPQHF | TGTGCCAGCAGTCCCGGGACCATTCCAAATCAGCCCCAGCATTTT
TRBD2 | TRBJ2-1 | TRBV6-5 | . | CASSPGTRIYNEQFF | TGTGCCAGCAGTCCCGGGACTAGGATCTACAATGAGCAGTTCTTC
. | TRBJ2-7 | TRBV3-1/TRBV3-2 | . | CASSLWASDEQYF | TGTGCCAGCAGCCTATGGGCCAGCGACGAGCAGTACTTC
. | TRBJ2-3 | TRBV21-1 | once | CASSYGRGRATSLPTDTQYF | TGTGCCAGCAGCTACGGACGAGGGAGGGCGACTAGTCTCCCCACAGATACGCAGTATTTT
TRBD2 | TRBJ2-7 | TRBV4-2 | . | CASSQGLAGYEQYF | TGTGCCAGCAGCCAGGGACTAGCGGGGTACGAGCAGTACTTC
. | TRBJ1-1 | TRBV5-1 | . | CASSLDNGRGAFF | TGCGCCAGCAGCTTGGACAATGGTCGGGGAGCTTTCTTT
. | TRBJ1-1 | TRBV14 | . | CASSQSSRAFF | TGTGCCAGCAGCCAGTCGTCGAGAGCTTTCTTT
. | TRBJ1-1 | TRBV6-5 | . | CASSFPGTNTEAFF | TGTGCCAGCAGTTTTCCCGGTACGAACACTGAAGCTTTCTTT
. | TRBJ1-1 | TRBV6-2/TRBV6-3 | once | CASSYEGNTEAFF | TGTGCCAGCAGTTACGAGGGAAACACTGAAGCTTTCTTT
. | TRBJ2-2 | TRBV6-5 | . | CASNDGHTGELFF | TGTGCCAGCAACGACGGGCATACCGGGGAGCTGTTTTTT
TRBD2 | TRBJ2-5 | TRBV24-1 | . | CATSDTGLAGGQETQYF | TGTGCCACCAGTGATACGGGCCTAGCGGGAGGCCAAGAGACCCAGTACTTC
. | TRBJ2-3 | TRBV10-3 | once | CAVLRGEADTQYF | TGTGCCGTTCTGAGGGGCGAGGCAGATACGCAGTATTTT
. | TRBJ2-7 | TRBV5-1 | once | CASRYGAGDSRAYEQYF | TGCGCCAGCAGGTACGGAGCGGGGGACAGTCGGGCCTACGAGCAGTACTTC
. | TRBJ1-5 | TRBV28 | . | CASSPRPNQPQHF | TGTGCCAGCAGCCCCCGACCAAATCAGCCCCAGCATTTT
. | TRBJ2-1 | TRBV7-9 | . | CASSPMGGWDNEQFF | TGTGCCAGCAGTCCAATGGGGGGATGGGACAATGAGCAGTTCTTC
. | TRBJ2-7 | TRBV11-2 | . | CASSSRLTVLYEQYF | TGTGCCAGCAGCTCCCGGTTGACAGTTCTCTACGAGCAGTACTTC
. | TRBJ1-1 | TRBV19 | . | CASSIDRNTEAFF | TGTGCCAGTAGTATCGACAGGAACACTGAAGCTTTCTTT
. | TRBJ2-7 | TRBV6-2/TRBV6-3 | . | CASSSVGPNEQYF | TGTGCCAGCAGTTCCGTAGGACCCAACGAGCAGTACTTC
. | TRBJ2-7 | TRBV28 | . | CASSRQDPEQYF | TGTGCCAGCAGTAGACAGGATCCCGAGCAGTACTTC
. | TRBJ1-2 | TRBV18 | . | CASSPAQENYGYTF | TGTGCCAGCTCACCGGCACAGGAAAACTATGGCTACACCTTC